A single sample is the source of the 24 T cell receptor beta chains below, sequenced in a study of T cells in Graves' hyperthyroidism and ophthalmopathy. TCR beta CDR3 regions were amplified from RNA. With the HTBI primer set, the TCR CDR3 went through a first round of RT-PCR. One entry per CDR3 protein results from TCRdb running MiXCR on the multiplex PCR reads. This sample has roughly 240,000 distinct CDR3 sequences, with 16% found just once. The specimen was blood. The source is a young woman with Graves' ophthalmopathy.

On this clonotype itself: It may be a read error: a sequence one base away is much more abundant. The conserved final phenylalanine or tryptophan is absent from the CDR3, which likely points to a read error. The genes are TRBV10-3 and TRBJ2-7; the match to TRBD1 covers 8 bases. CDR3 length: 14 amino acids. CDR1 and CDR2 (germline): ENHRY, SYGVKD. V lost 11 bases, J lost 1 base, and 10 bases stayed unmatched. In DNA form, the CDR3 reads TGTGCCTCGAAGGACAGGGAGAGTTCCTACGAGCAGTACCTC. It encodes CASKDRESSYEQYL.

This clonotype showed up many times. The chain combines TRBV2 with TRBJ2-7; D possibly corresponds to TRBD1 (5 bases). Trimming took 6 bases from V and 2 from J, leaving 14 bases between them. CDR3 length: 14 residues. Germline V gene data show CDR1 as SNHLY and CDR2 as FYNNEI. CDR3 sequence reads: CASRKGPSPYEQYF. CDR3 bases: TGTGCCAGCAGGAAGGGGCCCTCCCCCTACGAGCAGTACTTC. The variable domain in full, with the rest retrieved from reference TRBV2 and TRBJ2-7, is EPEVTQTPSHQVTQMGQEVILRCVPISNHLYFYWYRQILGQKVEFLVSFYNNEISEKSEIFDDQFSVERPDGSNFTLKIRSTKLEDSAMYFCASRKGPSPYEQYFGPGTRLTVT.

This clonotype was seen at least ten times. The genes are TRBV5-1 and TRBJ2-7; tentatively, D is TRBD1 (6 bases). V lost 4 bases, J lost 2 bases, and 13 bases lay in between. The CDR3 covers 14 residues. CDR1 is SGHRS and CDR2 is YFSETQ in the germline V gene. CDR3 bases: TGCGCCAGCAGCCACGGACAGTTAACCTACGAGCAGTACTTC. Encoded protein: CASSHGQLTYEQYF.

This clonotype appeared many times. The rearrangement joins TRBV5-1 to TRBJ2-5, with unresolved D. CDR3 length equals 15 residues. CDR1 is SGHRS and CDR2 is YFSETQ in the germline V gene. The germline V and J ends were trimmed by 5 bases and 3 bases, with 17 bases remaining between them. This chain's CDR3 is CASSLTAKREETQYF. DNA for the CDR3: TGCGCCAGCAGTCTGACGGCCAAACGAGAAGAGACCCAGTACTTC.

This clonotype was found many times. The chain combines TRBV18 with TRBJ1-1; a weak D match, TRBD1 (5 bases). The CDR3 is 14 residues long. Trimming removed 1 base at V and 3 bases at J, with 9 bases between. Germline V gives CDR1 KGHSH, CDR2 LQKENI. CDR3 in DNA: TGTGCCAGCTCACCACGCGACAGAGACACTGAAGCTTTCTTT. Amino acid sequence: CASSPRDRDTEAFF.

This clonotype was picked up many times. The chain combines TRBV2 with TRBJ1-2, with 7 nucleotides matching TRBD1. Looked up from germline, CDR1 is SNHLY and CDR2 is FYNNEI. This CDR3 region has 14 residues. V was clipped by 6 bases and J by 2 bases; unmatched bases: 6. The CDR3 protein is CASSADRVNYGYTF. The CDR3 DNA reads as TGTGCCAGCAGCGCAGACAGGGTCAACTATGGCTACACCTTC.

V and J are TRBV7-9 and TRBJ2-3, with D possibly TRBD1 on 5 matching bases. The CDR3 length is 14 residues. In germline, CDR1 is SEHNR, CDR2 FQNEAQ (reference sequence). Between the trimmed V and J ends, which lost 5 bases and 6 bases, there was a span of 15 bases. CDR3 protein: CASSPSLGPDTQYF. CDR3 coding DNA: TGTGCCAGCAGCCCTTCGTTGGGGCCTGATACGCAGTATTTT.

There are many counts of this clonotype. The V and J genes are TRBV14 and TRBJ2-2, with D unclear. Per germline, CDR1 SGHDN and CDR2 FVKESK. The CDR3 contains 14 residues. V lost 4 bases, J lost 5 bases, and 11 bases lay in between. The CDR3 region has the DNA TGTGCCAGCAGCCGGGAAATCAGTACCGGGGAGCTGTTTTTT. Encoded protein: CASSREISTGELFF.

With respect to this clonotype: A much larger clone is a single base away; this may be a read error. This chain connects TRBV3-1 to TRBJ2-7; D unresolved. Germline CDR1 LGHDT, CDR2 YNNKEL (reference sequence). The CDR3 is made up of 14 amino acids. The CDR3 DNA sequence: TGTGCCAACAGCCGGGTAGGCCCATCCTACGAGCAGTACTTC. Translation: CANSRVGPSYEQYF.

This clonotype has at least ten counts. The genes are TRBV7-9 and TRBJ1-2; no clear D gene. This CDR3 spans 15 amino acids. Per the germline V gene, CDR1 is SEHNR and CDR2 is FQNEAQ (reference sequence). The V gene lost 2 bases and the J gene lost 4 bases, with 14 bases spanning the gap. CDR3 nucleotide sequence: TGTGCCAGCAGCTTAATCGGAGAGGGAGGCTATGGCTACACCTTC. This gives the protein CASSLIGEGGYGYTF.

This clonotype was counted many times. The chain combines TRBV28 with TRBJ2-1, with 8 bases that match TRBD2. The CDR3 runs 15 residues. With 6 bases clipped from V and 4 bases from J, the junction kept 8 bases outside the gene matches. CDR1 and CDR2 (germline): MDHEN, SYDVKM. CDR3 in DNA: TGTGCCAGCAGACCCGGGGGGGCCCTATACAATGAGCAGTTCTTC. Translation gives CASRPGGALYNEQFF. Supplemented by reference TRBV28 and TRBJ2-1, the full variable domain reads DVKVTQSSRYLVKRTGEKVFLECVQDMDHENMFWYRQDPGLGLRLIYFSYDVKMKEKGDIPEGYSVSREKKERFSLILESASTNQTSMYLCASRPGGALYNEQFFGPGTRLTVL.

This clonotype was counted at least ten times. The V gene is TRBV28, the J gene TRBJ2-2; D perhaps matches TRBD1 (6 bases). The ends were cut back, 8 bases at V and 2 bases at J, with 15 bases in the middle. CDR3 size: 15 residues. In germline, CDR1 is MDHEN, CDR2 SYDVKM. Written as DNA, the CDR3 is TGTGCCAGCTCAATCAGGGACACTAACACCGGGGAGCTGTTTTTT. This translates into CASSIRDTNTGELFF.

Comment on this clonotype: The germline gene is not matched at one end of the junction; a read error may be the cause. The chain recombines TRBV29-1 with TRBJ2-3; 8 bases align to TRBD1. The V gene's germline CDR1 is SQVTM and CDR2 ANQGSEA. This CDR3 comprises 14 residues. The CDR3 bases are TGCAGCGCCCGGACAGGGCCGGGCACAGATACGCGGTATTTT. It yields the protein CSARTGPGTDTRYF.

The sample holds many counts of this clonotype. This chain uses TRBV6-1 with TRBJ2-3, with 7 bases fitting TRBD1. CDR3 size: 17 residues. V lost 5 bases, J lost 0 bases, and 11 bases stayed unmatched. From germline, CDR1 is MNHNS and CDR2 SASEGT. The CDR3 region has the DNA TGTGCCAGCAGTTCCAATGGGCTGACAGGGAGCACAGATACGCAGTATTTT. Amino acids: CASSSNGLTGSTDTQYF.

J is TRBJ1-1 and V is TRBV2; 11 bases agree with TRBD1. The CDR3 loop spans 14 amino acids. Germline V gene sequence: CDR1 SNHLY, CDR2 FYNNEI. The trim removed 6 bases at V and 5 bases at J, leaving 5 bases unmatched. CDR3 nucleotide sequence: TGTGCCAGCAGACACGGACAGGGGGCTACTGAAGCTTTCTTT. It is translated as CASRHGQGATEAFF.

At least ten counts were recorded for this clonotype. The genes are TRBV6-6 and TRBJ2-2, with 11 nucleotides matching TRBD2. This CDR3 contains 15 residues. V shed 0 bases and J 6 bases; nucleotides not matched to a gene: 0. The germline CDR1 and CDR2 sequences are MNHNY and SVGAGI (reference sequence). CDR3 loop: CASSYSSGGAGELFF. The CDR3 DNA reads TGTGCCAGCAGTTACTCTAGCGGGGGGGCCGGGGAGCTGTTTTTT.

This clonotype showed up many times. The chain uses TRBV28 and TRBJ2-1; 8 nucleotides line up with TRBD1. J was trimmed by 5 bases and V by 4 bases; bases with no gene match: 7. Germline assignment: CDR1 MDHEN and CDR2 SYDVKM. The CDR3 covers 15 residues. For the CDR3, the DNA is TGTGCCAGCAGTTCCAGGGGGCCGCCAGACAATGAGCAGTTCTTC. This gives the protein CASSSRGPPDNEQFF.

This clonotype occurred many times. The CDR3 region is CASSPSAGADTQYF. The CDR3 DNA follows: TGTGCCAGCAGCCCATCAGCGGGCGCAGATACGCAGTATTTT. The chain employs TRBV3-1 and TRBJ2-3, with D perhaps matching TRBD2 (6 bases). CDR3 length: 14 residues. V dropped 4 bases and J dropped 4 bases, with 12 bases sitting between them. Looked up from germline, CDR1 is LGHDT and CDR2 is YNNKEL (reference sequence).

This clonotype was observed at least ten times. The genes are TRBV27 and TRBJ2-7; 7 bases agree with TRBD2. This CDR3 has 17 amino acids. With 0 bases clipped from V and 0 bases from J, the junction kept 8 bases outside the gene matches. Germline assignment: CDR1 MNHEY and CDR2 SMNVEV (reference sequence). CDR3 nucleotide sequence: TGTGCCAGCAGTTTATCGAGCCCGAAGCGGGGCTCCTACGAGCAGTACTTC. Amino acids: CASSLSSPKRGSYEQYF.

This clonotype was seen repeatedly, ten times or more. The chain joins TRBV11-2 to TRBJ2-1, with D possibly TRBD2 on 6 matching bases. CDR3 length equals 18 residues. The V end was cut by 5 bases, the J end by 0 bases, with 20 bases between. The germline CDR1 and CDR2 sequences are SGHAT and FQNNGV. CDR3 protein: CASSGSRVGGSSYNEQFF. The CDR3 DNA is TGTGCCAGCAGCGGTAGCCGTGTAGGAGGGAGCTCCTACAATGAGCAGTTCTTC.

Many counts were recorded for this clonotype. The V call is TRBV6-2 or TRBV6-3, the J call TRBJ2-7; D gene uncertain. Germline V gene lookup returns CDR1 MNHEY and CDR2 SVGEGT. Trimming removed 6 bases from V and 1 base from J, with 10 bases in between. This CDR3 is built from 13 residues. This CDR3 is CASRRDGSYEQYF. CDR3 nucleotide sequence: TGTGCCAGCAGACGAGACGGTTCCTACGAGCAGTACTTC.

There are many counts of this clonotype. This chain connects TRBV10-3 to TRBJ2-7, with D uncertain. Germline assignment: CDR1 ENHRY and CDR2 SYGVKD. Trimming cost V 6 bases and J 3 bases, with 9 bases left between them. The CDR3 spans 12 residues. CDR3 residues: CAISRTDYEQYF. CDR3 bases: TGTGCCATCAGCAGGACCGACTACGAGCAGTACTTC.

This clonotype was seen ten or more times. J is TRBJ2-5 and V is TRBV3-1; D tentatively fits TRBD1 or TRBD2 (5 bases each). V dropped 0 bases and J dropped 4 bases, with 18 bases sitting between them. The CDR3 runs to 17 residues. CDR1 is LGHDT, CDR2 YNNKEL, per germline (reference sequence). The CDR3 region has the DNA TGTGCCAGCAGCCAAGAATGGGGGACGGACCCTAGAGAGACCCAGTACTTC. It is translated as CASSQEWGTDPRETQYF.

This clonotype was detected many times. The J gene is TRBJ1-1, the V gene TRBV30, with TRBD1 matching 7 bases. This CDR3 is built from 14 residues. J was trimmed by 3 bases and V by 3 bases; bases with no gene match: 7. Germline lookup yields CDR1 GTSNPN and CDR2 SVGIG (reference sequence). This CDR3 reads CAWRIGDRDTEAFF. The CDR3 nucleotides read TGTGCCTGGAGGATAGGGGACAGAGACACTGAAGCTTTCTTT. Full variable domain (remainder filled in from reference TRBV30 and TRBJ1-1): SQTIHQWPATLVQPVGSPLSLECTVEGTSNPNLYWYRQAAGRGLQLLFYSVGIGQISSEVPQNLSASRPQDRQFILSSKKLLLSDSGFYLCAWRIGDRDTEAFFGQGTRLTVV.